These 32 T cell receptor beta chains were all obtained from the same sample, sequenced in a study of T cell responses to AZD1222 COVID-19 vaccine. The repertoire was sequenced with immunoSEQ multiplex PCR; TCRdb's copy has only in-frame clones and lacks some. The sample has 90,000 to 150,000 clones; roughly 91% are singletons. The sample here was peripheral blood, taken 28 days after the second AZD1222 dose. These receptors were collected from an adult who received the AZD1222 COVID-19 vaccine.

In its sample, this clone was seen once. The chain carries TRBV27 and TRBJ1-2; D remains unclear. In germline, CDR1 is MNHEY, CDR2 SMNVEV (reference sequence). The ends were cut back, 2 bases at V and 2 bases at J, with 9 bases in the middle. This CDR3 spans 14 amino acids. The CDR3 is CASSLVGKNYGYTF. The CDR3 bases are TGTGCCAGCAGTTTAGTAGGAAAAAACTATGGCTACACCTTC.

This clone was seen just once. The chain recombines TRBV5-1 with TRBJ1-3, with D unresolved. This CDR3 is 16 amino acids long. Germline values: CDR1 SGHRS, CDR2 YFSETQ. The V end was cut by 0 bases, the J end by 0 bases, with 10 bases between. CDR3 bases: TGCGCCAGCAGCTTGGGGACTGCCAGCTCTGGAAACACCATATATTTT. The encoded protein is CASSLGTASSGNTIYF.

The rearrangement joins TRBV19 to TRBJ1-1; D remains ambiguous. CDR1 LNHDA and CDR2 SQIVND come from the germline V gene (reference sequence). V lost 1 base to trimming and J lost 1 base, with 7 bases between them. The CDR3 has 14 amino acids. CDR3 residues: CASSIAGGNTEAFF. CDR3 nucleotide sequence: TGTGCCAGTAGTATAGCAGGTGGGAACACTGAAGCTTTCTTT.

This chain joins TRBV27 and TRBJ2-5, with TRBD1 matching over 7 bases. The CDR3 has 15 amino acids. Germline assignment: CDR1 MNHEY and CDR2 SMNVEV (reference sequence). The trim removed 2 bases at V and 5 bases at J, leaving 8 bases unmatched. DNA for the CDR3: TGTGCCAGCAGTTTAGACCCGACAGGGTGGGAGACCCAGTACTTC. Amino acids: CASSLDPTGWETQYF.

This sequence joins TRBV10-2 and TRBJ2-1; 10 nucleotides agree with TRBD2. This CDR3 comprises 15 residues. Germline CDR1 is WSHSY and CDR2 is SAAADI. V lost 7 bases to trimming and J lost 1 base; unmatched junction nucleotides: 4. CDR3 in amino acids: CASTSAGGSYNEQFF. CDR3 bases: TGCGCCAGCACCTCAGCGGGGGGGTCCTACAATGAGCAGTTCTTC.

In its sample, this clone was seen a few times. The chain employs TRBV5-1 and TRBJ2-5; 14 nucleotides line up with TRBD2. Trimming removed 4 bases from V and 5 bases from J; junction bases left unmatched: 7. Germline V gives CDR1 SGHRS, CDR2 YFSETQ. The CDR3 spans 16 residues. The DNA for the CDR3 is TGCGCCAGCAGCCCCGGGACTAGCGGGGGCAGGGAGACCCAGTACTTC. This translates into CASSPGTSGGRETQYF. Full variable domain (missing parts from reference TRBV5-1 and TRBJ2-5): KAGVTQTPRYLIKTRGQQVTLSCSPISGHRSVSWYQQTPGQGLQFLFEYFSETQRNKGNFPGRFSGRQFSNSRSEMNVSTLELGDSALYLCASSPGTSGGRETQYFGPGTRLLVL.

The chain uses TRBV18 and TRBJ1-4; no clear D gene. Trimming took 3 bases from V and 3 from J, leaving 8 bases between them. The CDR3 runs 14 residues. The germline V gene has CDR1 KGHSH and CDR2 LQKENI. CDR3: CASSPSGPNEKLFF. In DNA form, the CDR3 reads TGTGCCAGCTCACCCTCAGGCCCTAATGAAAAACTGTTTTTT.

This clone was recorded only once. The gene calls are TRBV18 and TRBJ2-5; D is unresolved. Trimming took off 1 base at V and 2 bases at J, with 14 bases between the two ends. This CDR3 region has 16 residues. Germline CDR1 reads KGHSH; CDR2 reads LQKENI. The CDR3 DNA is TGTGCCAGCTCACCACTCGTCAAGGTACCACAAGAGACCCAGTACTTC. It codes for CASSPLVKVPQETQYF.

The V gene is TRBV12-3 or TRBV12-4, the J gene TRBJ1-6, with D uncertain. V lost 8 bases, J lost 9 bases, and 14 bases lay in between. The CDR3 covers 13 residues. CDR3 sequence (DNA): TGTGCCAGCCAACATTCCACCCCTTCACCCCTCCACTTT. Translated, it gives CASQHSTPSPLHF.

The count of this clone is one. The chain joins TRBV30 to TRBJ1-6; no clear D. Germline V lookup: CDR1 GTSNPN, CDR2 SVGIG (reference sequence). V lost 0 bases and J 4 bases, leaving 7 bases between the germline ends. The CDR3 loop spans 14 amino acids. The CDR3 DNA is TGTGCCTGGAGTGTACTTACTTATAATTCACCCCTCCACTTT. Its protein product is CAWSVLTYNSPLHF.

This chain links TRBV10-3 with TRBJ1-6; D ambiguous. The CDR3 consists of 13 residues. The V and J ends lost 4 bases and 6 bases respectively, with 7 bases between them. Per the germline V gene, CDR1 is ENHRY and CDR2 is SYGVKD. CDR3 loop: CAISGDGNSPLHF. CDR3 DNA sequence: TGTGCCATCAGTGGTGACGGTAATTCACCCCTCCACTTT.

The chain is built from TRBV7-8 and TRBJ2-3; 11 nucleotides align to TRBD2. Germline V lookup: CDR1 SGHVS, CDR2 FQNEAQ. The ends lost 7 bases at V and 2 bases at J; junction bases unmatched: 5. This CDR3 spans 15 amino acids. In DNA, the CDR3 is TGTGCCAGCACCCGGACTAGCGGGCTCACAGATACGCAGTATTTT. Amino acid sequence: CASTRTSGLTDTQYF.

This rearrangement joins TRBV19 to TRBJ2-7; 7 nucleotides match TRBD1. CDR1 and CDR2 from the germline V gene are LNHDA and SQIVND (reference sequence). The CDR3 is 15 amino acids. V dropped 6 bases and J dropped 2; count of bases not matched to a gene: 10. In DNA form, the CDR3 reads TGTGCCAGTAGCCCACGGGGACAGTACCCCTACGAGCAGTACTTC. This translates into CASSPRGQYPYEQYF.

The V gene is TRBV4-1, the J gene TRBJ1-4, with D maybe TRBD1 (6 bases). This CDR3 has 18 amino acids. Germline V gene data show CDR1 as MGHRA and CDR2 as YSYEKL. V was shortened by 0 bases and J by 7 bases, with 21 bases between the two germline ends. CDR3 residues: CASSQDLIARVRGEKLFF. The CDR3 DNA reads TGCGCCAGCAGCCAAGATCTTATCGCCCGGGTCAGGGGTGAAAAACTGTTTTTT.

V is TRBV7-9 and J is TRBJ1-3, with D hard to call. The CDR3 runs 14 residues. From germline, CDR1 is SEHNR and CDR2 FQNEAQ (reference sequence). V was clipped by 5 bases and J by 2 bases, with 10 bases between them. CDR3 residues: CASSPRRTGNTIYF. The CDR3 region has the DNA TGTGCCAGCAGCCCCCGGAGGACTGGAAACACCATATATTTT.

The table lists this clone with a few counts. The CDR3 DNA is TGTGCCAGCAGTTTAGAACCTGGGGCCAACGTCCTGACTTTC. Its protein product is CASSLEPGANVLTF. V and J are TRBV6-2 or TRBV6-3 and TRBJ2-6; the D is unclear. V shed 4 bases and J shed 2 bases, with 6 bases lying between them. Germline V lookup: CDR1 MNHEY, CDR2 SVGEGT. The CDR3 contains 14 residues.

The J gene is TRBJ2-7, the V gene TRBV2; TRBD1 is a possible D gene (5 bases). The CDR3 is 13 residues long. Between the trimmed V and J ends, which lost 7 bases and 2 bases, there was a span of 12 bases. Germline V CDR1 and CDR2: SNHLY, FYNNEI. The CDR3 nucleotides are TGTGCCAGCAAGTTGGCAGGGCCCTACGAGCAGTACTTC. Encoded protein: CASKLAGPYEQYF.

The gene calls are TRBV19 and TRBJ1-2; TRBD1 is a possible D gene (6 bases). The CDR3 has 14 amino acids. From germline, CDR1 is LNHDA and CDR2 SQIVND (reference sequence). V was trimmed by 7 bases and J by 7 bases, leaving 19 bases between them. The CDR3 DNA reads TGTGCCAGTATACCCAGGGGTACTAAGGGTGGCTACACCTTC. Translation: CASIPRGTKGGYTF.

This chain uses TRBV27 with TRBJ2-7, with D perhaps TRBD1 or TRBD2 (5 bases each). With 7 bases removed from V and 4 bases from J, the gap between germline ends came to 23 bases. Germline CDR1 MNHEY, CDR2 SMNVEV (reference sequence). The CDR3 is 16 residues long. CDR3 coding DNA: TGTGCCAGCATCCCGGAGGCGCCGGGACCGTTTTACGAGCAGTACTTC. This codes for CASIPEAPGPFYEQYF.

This rearrangement joins TRBV10-2 to TRBJ1-3; no clear D. Per the germline V gene, CDR1 is WSHSY and CDR2 is SAAADI. The CDR3 length is 13 residues. V lost 8 bases, J lost 0 bases, and 8 bases lay in between. This CDR3 reads CASGEGSGNTIYF. The CDR3 DNA follows: TGCGCCAGCGGCGAAGGCTCTGGAAACACCATATATTTT.

The V and J genes are TRBV30 and TRBJ1-1; tentatively, D is TRBD1 (5 bases). Germline V lookup: CDR1 GTSNPN, CDR2 SVGIG (reference sequence). There are 15 residues in the CDR3. V was clipped by 1 base and J by 7 bases, with 19 bases between them. CDR3 DNA: TGTGCCTGGAGTGCCCGGGACCGCCCCTCACTTGAAGCTTTCTTT. It codes for CAWSARDRPSLEAFF.

A remark on this clone: The junction differs from germline at one of its ends, possibly a read error. V gene TRBV7-7 combines with J gene TRBJ2-7, with TRBD1 identical over 7 bases. Looked up from germline, CDR1 is SSHAT and CDR2 is FNYEAQ (reference sequence). The CDR3 has 15 amino acids. The CDR3 spells CASSPRVGQFYEQYF. CDR3 DNA sequence: TGTGCTAGCAGCCCCCGGGTGGGACAGTTTTACGAGCAGTACTTC.

This chain connects TRBV11-2 to TRBJ1-6; D remains ambiguous. Germline V gives CDR1 SGHAT, CDR2 FQNNGV. The CDR3 length is 15 residues. Trimming removed 3 bases at V and 4 bases at J, with 10 bases between. CDR3 residues: CASSLVTGYNSPLHF. The CDR3 region has the DNA TGTGCCAGCAGCTTGGTGACGGGATATAATTCACCCCTCCACTTT.

The chain joins TRBV10-1 to TRBJ1-1, with D perhaps TRBD1 (6 bases). CDR3 length equals 14 residues. Germline V CDR1 and CDR2: WNHNN, SYGVQD (reference sequence). V was cut by 6 bases and J by 3 bases, with 14 bases left in between. The CDR3 sequence: CASRNGGGHTEAFF. The CDR3 DNA is TGCGCCAGCAGGAACGGGGGGGGGCACACTGAAGCTTTCTTT.

This rearrangement joins TRBV10-3 to TRBJ1-2; a possible D gene is TRBD1 (5 bases). The CDR3 has 12 amino acids. Germline V gene data show CDR1 as ENHRY and CDR2 as SYGVKD. V lost 5 bases and J lost 7, with 11 bases in between. CDR3: CAISPGDTGYTF. In DNA form, the CDR3 reads TGTGCCATCAGTCCGGGGGATACTGGCTACACCTTC.

This rearrangement joins TRBV12-3 or TRBV12-4 to TRBJ1-2, with D maybe TRBD1 (6 bases). This CDR3 is built from 12 residues. V shed 9 bases and J shed 5 bases, with 13 bases lying between them. The CDR3 reads CASVQGRYGYTF. The CDR3 region has the DNA TGTGCCAGTGTACAGGGCAGGTATGGCTACACCTTC.

This chain joins TRBV5-1 and TRBJ1-1; weak D call: TRBD1 (5 bases). The CDR3 contains 15 residues. Germline V gene sequence: CDR1 SGHRS, CDR2 YFSETQ. V gave up 0 bases and J gave up 1 base, with 10 bases separating them. The CDR3 region is CASSLEGAPNTEAFF. Written as DNA, the CDR3 is TGCGCCAGCAGCTTGGAAGGGGCCCCGAACACTGAAGCTTTCTTT.

The J gene is TRBJ2-3, the V gene TRBV11-2; the D gene could be TRBD1 or TRBD2 (5 bases each). Per the germline V gene, CDR1 is SGHAT and CDR2 is FQNNGV. The V end was cut by 3 bases, the J end by 0 bases, with 10 bases between. The CDR3 covers 15 residues. The CDR3 DNA follows: TGTGCCAGCAGCTTTGAGGGGACGAGCACAGATACGCAGTATTTT. It is translated as CASSFEGTSTDTQYF.

J is TRBJ2-1 and V is TRBV6-2 or TRBV6-3; D is uncertain. Germline CDR1 and CDR2: MNHEY and SVGEGT. Trimming removed 0 bases from V and 5 bases from J, with 5 bases in between. The CDR3 extends over 13 amino acids. CDR3 sequence reads: CASSYSLHNEQFF. In DNA form, the CDR3 reads TGTGCCAGCAGTTACTCGCTGCACAATGAGCAGTTCTTC.

This sequence joins TRBV24-1 and TRBJ2-3, with TRBD2 matching over 8 bases. Germline CDR1 and CDR2: KGHDR and SFDVKD. V lost 4 bases, J lost 1 base, and 6 bases stayed unmatched. The CDR3 totals 16 residues. The DNA of the CDR3 is TGTGCCACCAGTGACGCCACTAGCGGCCGCACAGATACGCAGTATTTT. Protein product: CATSDATSGRTDTQYF.

The chain is built from TRBV4-3 and TRBJ2-5, with 8 nucleotides matching TRBD1. Looked up from germline, CDR1 is LGHNA and CDR2 is YSLEER. This CDR3 spans 15 amino acids. J gave up 1 base and V 2 bases, and 3 bases lay outside the gene matches. CDR3 sequence: CASSQQGAPQETQYF. The CDR3 DNA sequence: TGCGCCAGCAGCCAACAGGGGGCCCCCCAAGAGACCCAGTACTTC.

The chain couples TRBV27 to TRBJ2-6; D tentatively fits TRBD1 or TRBD2 (5 bases each). Per germline, CDR1 MNHEY and CDR2 SMNVEV (reference sequence). The V end lost 1 base, the J end lost 2 bases, and 9 bases lay between the germline ends. The CDR3 contains 16 residues. The DNA for the CDR3 is TGTGCCAGCAGTTTATGGTCGGGGCCTGGGGCCAACGTCCTGACTTTC. This gives the protein CASSLWSGPGANVLTF.